This entry lists 20 T cell receptor beta chains sequenced from one sample in a study of shared clonotypes between healthy human individuals (TCRdb year 2020). Libraries were constructed by the immunoSEQ multiplex PCR assay. Entries here come from immuneACCESS through TCRdb and include only in-frame sequences with V and J called. Some clones fail to appear in such tables; in the studies checked, an unresolved V gene covers under half of the shortfall, and the cause of the remainder is unknown. This sample lists hundreds of thousands of clones; around three quarters were detected once. More than 10% of the sample lies in the top ten. The sample consisted of PBMCs. The source of these receptors is a woman aged 40 to 50 in good health. Some clones in this sample may be carry-over from other donors' samples.

The J gene is TRBJ2-1, the V gene TRBV2; D remains ambiguous. Germline CDR1 is SNHLY and CDR2 is FYNNEI. Between the trimmed V and J ends, which lost 4 bases and 9 bases, there was a span of 10 bases. This CDR3 is built from 12 residues. CDR3: CASSVAHVEQFF. In DNA form, the CDR3 reads TGTGCCAGCAGTGTAGCACACGTTGAGCAGTTCTTC.

The chain uses TRBV5-4 and TRBJ2-7; 10 nucleotides match TRBD2. The CDR3 spans 13 residues. CDR1 and CDR2 (germline): SGHNT, YYREEE (reference sequence). V dropped 1 base and J dropped 5; count of bases not matched to a gene: 0. CDR3: CASSLLAGDEQYF. CDR3 nucleotides: TGTGCCAGCAGCTTGCTAGCGGGAGACGAGCAGTACTTC.

This chain links TRBV19 with TRBJ2-3; tentative D call: TRBD1 (5 bases). CDR1 LNHDA and CDR2 SQIVND come from the germline V gene (reference sequence). Trimming stripped 6 bases from V and 1 base from J, with 8 bases between. CDR3 length: 13 residues. The CDR3 DNA reads as TGTGCCAGTAGCCGACAGCGCACAGATACGCAGTATTTT. It codes for CASSRQRTDTQYF. Drawing the rest from reference TRBV19 and TRBJ2-3, the complete variable domain is DGGITQSPKYLFRKEGQNVTLSCEQNLNHDAMYWYRQDPGQGLRLIYYSQIVNDFQKGDIAEGYSVSREKKESFPLTVTSAQKNPTAFYLCASSRQRTDTQYFGPGTRLTVL.

The V and J genes are TRBV28 and TRBJ2-3, with 12 bases that match TRBD2. The CDR3 covers 16 residues. The V gene end was trimmed by 5 bases and the J gene end by 3 bases; junction bases not matched to a gene: 6. CDR1 MDHEN and CDR2 SYDVKM come from the germline V gene. CDR3 bases: TGTGCCAGCAGTACCCCGACTAGCGGGAGTACAGATACGCAGTATTTT. This encodes CASSTPTSGSTDTQYF. Full variable domain (outside the CDR3, taken from reference TRBV28 and TRBJ2-3): DVKVTQSSRYLVKRTGEKVFLECVQDMDHENMFWYRQDPGLGLRLIYFSYDVKMKEKGDIPEGYSVSREKKERFSLILESASTNQTSMYLCASSTPTSGSTDTQYFGPGTRLTVL.

This chain connects TRBV28 to TRBJ2-7, with 9 bases aligning to TRBD1. This CDR3 region has 15 residues. The germline CDR1 and CDR2 sequences are MDHEN and SYDVKM. Unmatched junction bases numbered 10, after V lost 5 bases and J lost 5 bases. CDR3 in DNA: TGTGCCAGCAGTCCTCCGGGACAGGGTCGAAACGAGCAGTACTTC. It is translated as CASSPPGQGRNEQYF.

As for this clone: A read error is possible here, since a much larger clone lies one base away. The chain recombines TRBV5-1 with TRBJ1-1; unclear D gene. Germline V gene lookup returns CDR1 SGHRS and CDR2 YFSETQ. The ends were cut back, 4 bases at V and 7 bases at J, with 17 bases in the middle. The CDR3 contains 14 residues. CDR3 bases: TGCGCCAGCAGCCCGAGAGTGGAGGGCATTGAAGCTTTCTTT. Translated, it gives CASSPRVEGIEAFF. The complete variable domain, with remaining parts taken from reference TRBV5-1 and TRBJ1-1, reads KAGVTQTPRYLIKTRGQQVTLSCSPISGHRSVSWYQQTPGQGLQFLFEYFSETQRNKGNFPGRFSGRQFSNSRSEMNVSTLELGDSALYLCASSPRVEGIEAFFGQGTRLTVV.

This clone has just a few counts. The gene calls are TRBV5-1 and TRBJ2-2; D perhaps matches TRBD1 (5 bases). This CDR3 is 16 amino acids long. The V end lost 0 bases, the J end lost 4 bases, and 13 bases lay between the germline ends. Germline CDR1 and CDR2: SGHRS and YFSETQ. The chain's CDR3 is CASSLEGRVGTGELFF. Written as DNA, the CDR3 is TGCGCCAGCAGCTTGGAAGGCAGGGTAGGCACCGGGGAGCTGTTTTTT.

This clone occurred a few times. This chain uses TRBV18 with TRBJ1-2; D gene uncertain. V was pared by 1 base and J by 2 bases, with 14 bases between. Germline loops: CDR1 KGHSH, CDR2 LQKENI. CDR3 size: 16 residues. The CDR3, as DNA: TGTGCCAGCTCACCACAGCAAACAGATATGAACTATGGCTACACCTTC. It specifies CASSPQQTDMNYGYTF.

The rearrangement joins TRBV5-1 to TRBJ2-1; D remains ambiguous. Trimming pared 1 base from V and 8 bases from J, leaving 10 bases between. CDR1 and CDR2 from the germline V gene are SGHRS and YFSETQ. The CDR3 length is 13 residues. The CDR3 DNA reads as TGCGCCAGCAGCTTGCACCCAGCCGATGAGCAGTTCTTC. Amino acid sequence: CASSLHPADEQFF.

This clone was observed many times. The chain joins TRBV6-6 to TRBJ1-6; D gene unclear. V lost 5 bases to trimming and J lost 7 bases, with 9 bases between them. Germline V gene sequence: CDR1 MNHNY, CDR2 SVGAGI (reference sequence). The CDR3 is 13 amino acids. The CDR3 is CASSVTANSPLHF. CDR3 in DNA: TGTGCCAGCAGTGTTACTGCGAATTCACCCCTCCACTTT.

Details on this clone: This probably arose from a read error, given a far larger clone one base away. The chain combines TRBV7-2 with TRBJ2-1; D is unclear. The length of the CDR3 is 11 residues. Per germline, CDR1 SGHTA and CDR2 FQGNSA. Between the trimmed V and J ends, which lost 2 bases and 7 bases, there was a span of 3 bases. The CDR3 here is CASSLNNEQFF. The CDR3 region has the DNA TGTGCCAGCAGCTTAAATAATGAGCAGTTCTTC.

The chain links TRBV10-2 to TRBJ2-5; D remains unclear. Trimming cost V 2 bases and J 5 bases, with 9 bases left between them. The CDR3 consists of 13 residues. Germline CDR1 reads WSHSY; CDR2 reads SAAADI. As DNA, the CDR3 is TGCGCCAGCAGTGAGCCCTTGGGCGAGACCCAGTACTTC. Translating it yields CASSEPLGETQYF.

The chain recombines TRBV11-2 with TRBJ1-2, with TRBD1 matching over 7 bases. V shed 5 bases and J 7 bases; nucleotides not matched to a gene: 13. The CDR3 is 15 amino acids. Germline CDR1 SGHAT, CDR2 FQNNGV. This CDR3 reads CASSRRTGSGVGYTF. The CDR3 nucleotides read TGTGCCAGCAGCCGTCGGACAGGCTCCGGGGTTGGCTACACCTTC.

This clone has more than one count but fewer than ten. The chain employs TRBV18 and TRBJ1-1, with D perhaps TRBD1 (5 bases). V was shortened by 4 bases and J by 5 bases, with 11 bases between the two germline ends. This CDR3 region has 13 residues. Germline CDR1 reads KGHSH; CDR2 reads LQKENI. DNA of the CDR3: TGTGCCAGCTCACAGGGAGGGGAAACTGAAGCTTTCTTT. Translated: CASSQGGETEAFF.

This chain links TRBV19 with TRBJ1-1; D may be TRBD1 (5 bases). V lost 10 bases to trimming and J lost 7 bases, with 13 bases between them. CDR1 is LNHDA and CDR2 is SQIVND in the germline V gene (reference sequence). The CDR3 contains 11 residues. The CDR3 DNA reads TGTGCCATTCGGACACGCAATGAAGCTTTCTTT. It is translated as CAIRTRNEAFF. Full variable domain (remainder filled in from reference TRBV19 and TRBJ1-1): DGGITQSPKYLFRKEGQNVTLSCEQNLNHDAMYWYRQDPGQGLRLIYYSQIVNDFQKGDIAEGYSVSREKKESFPLTVTSAQKNPTAFYLCAIRTRNEAFFGQGTRLTVV.

V gene TRBV28 combines with J gene TRBJ1-2, with 9 bases that match TRBD1. CDR3 length: 17 residues. The germline CDR1 and CDR2 sequences are MDHEN and SYDVKM. V was clipped by 8 bases and J by 5 bases; unmatched bases: 18. The CDR3 DNA reads TGTGCCAGCGTTAGTGGGGACAGGGATCCCAGTTGGTATGGCTACACCTTC. Translated, it gives CASVSGDRDPSWYGYTF.

This clone was detected once. The chain combines TRBV6-5 with TRBJ1-5; D ambiguous. Trimming took off 2 bases at V and 6 bases at J, with 11 bases between the two ends. Germline V gene sequence: CDR1 MNHEY, CDR2 SVGAGI. This CDR3 comprises 14 residues. The CDR3 nucleotides read TGTGCCAGCAGTTACACGGCGGGGTCTCAGCCCCAGCATTTT. Its translation is CASSYTAGSQPQHF.

The J gene is TRBJ2-2, the V gene TRBV5-1, with a weak D call TRBD2 (6 bases). Germline V gene sequence: CDR1 SGHRS, CDR2 YFSETQ. CDR3 length equals 13 residues. V lost 5 bases to trimming and J lost 4 bases, with 9 bases between them. This chain's CDR3 is CASRFSGTGELFF. DNA of the CDR3: TGCGCCAGCAGATTTAGCGGCACCGGGGAGCTGTTTTTT. Combining the CDR3 with reference TRBV5-1 and TRBJ2-2 gives the whole variable domain KAGVTQTPRYLIKTRGQQVTLSCSPISGHRSVSWYQQTPGQGLQFLFEYFSETQRNKGNFPGRFSGRQFSNSRSEMNVSTLELGDSALYLCASRFSGTGELFFGEGSRLTVL.

The rearrangement links TRBV19 to TRBJ1-4; 7 bases are shared with TRBD1. The germline CDR1 and CDR2 sequences are LNHDA and SQIVND (reference sequence). This CDR3 has 14 residues. Trimming cost V 5 bases and J 15 bases; bases outside gene matches: 15. The DNA of the CDR3 is TGTGCCAGTAGTCCCGTAGCAGGGGGTTTGGCGGTGTTTTTT. This encodes CASSPVAGGLAVFF.

The gene calls are TRBV7-9 and TRBJ2-1, with TRBD2 matching 7 bases. Germline-derived CDR1 and CDR2 are SEHNR and FQNEAQ (reference sequence). The V gene end was trimmed by 7 bases and the J gene end by 9 bases; junction bases not matched to a gene: 15. The CDR3 is made up of 15 amino acids. The CDR3 region has the DNA TGTGCCAGCACACCTTTGGGGGGACGGGAGGCTGAGCAGTTCTTC. Amino acids: CASTPLGGREAEQFF.